A selection of T cell receptor beta chains follows, all from one sample in a study of blood T cell repertoires in COVID-19. Sequenced by immunoSEQ multiplex PCR; TCRdb stores in-frame clones only, minus some. The repertoire holds more than 85,000 clones, with 85% to 90% as singletons. Sequencing was performed on peripheral blood. Receptors originate from a man between 45 and 60 years old with active or convalescent COVID-19. CDR3s include the opening cysteine and the closing phenylalanine or tryptophan. A D gene is named only where the DNA matches it firmly. The size field is filled for only some rows; it gives once, few, many or a size class.

>TRBJ2-1|15|few|TRBD2|TRBV2
TGTGCCAGCAGGGTAGCGGGGGGGCCTAAGAATGAGCAGTTCTTC
CASRVAGGPKNEQFF
>TRBJ1-3|15|-|TRBD1|TRBV11-2
TGTGCCAGCAGCCCACGGACAGGGAATGGAAACACCATATATTTT
CASSPRTGNGNTIYF
>TRBJ2-6|18|-|TRBD1|TRBV11-2
TGTGCCAGCAGCACCAGGGACAGGGGGCTAGCAGGGGCCAACGTCCTGACTTTC
CASSTRDRGLAGANVLTF
>TRBJ2-7|15|-|TRBD1|TRBV18
TGTGCCAGCTCACCACCGACAGGGGTCACCTACGAGCAGTACTTC
CASSPPTGVTYEQYF
>TRBJ2-3|13|-|-|TRBV7-7
TGTGCCAGCAGCTTAGACCTCAGGGATACGCAGTATTTT
CASSLDLRDTQYF
>TRBJ2-3|13|-|-|TRBV19
TGTGCCAGTAGTTCGAGGGGGACAGATACGCAGTATTTT
CASSSRGTDTQYF
>TRBJ2-5|14|-|TRBD1|TRBV5-4
TGTGCCAGCAGCCTACAGGGGGCCGGACAGACCCAGTACTTC
CASSLQGAGQTQYF
>TRBJ2-1|14|-|TRBD2|TRBV20-1
TGCAGTGCTAGTTTGCCGGGGGGGTACAATGAGCAGTTCTTC
CSASLPGGYNEQFF
>TRBJ1-1|15|-|-|TRBV7-9
TGTGCCAGCAGCCTATTAGAGGTCAGGGCCACTGAAGCTTTCTTT
CASSLLEVRATEAFF
>TRBJ2-1|14|-|-|TRBV9
TGTGCCAGCAGCGGATCGGGATTCACCAATGAGCAGTTCTTC
CASSGSGFTNEQFF
>TRBJ1-1|13|once|-|TRBV6-2/TRBV6-3
TGTGCCAGCAGACCTCAGGGGAACACTGAAGCTTTCTTT
CASRPQGNTEAFF
>TRBJ2-1|12|-|-|TRBV4-3
TGCGCCAGCAGCCAAGATACGAGTGAGCAGTTCTTC
CASSQDTSEQFF
>TRBJ1-2|14|-|-|TRBV7-8
TGTGCCAGCAGAAACGTAGTGGGGGGTAGCGGCTACACCTTC
CASRNVVGGSGYTF
>TRBJ2-1|14|-|-|TRBV7-9
TGTGCCAGCACCTGGGCGCACTCCTACAATGAGCAGTTCTTC
CASTWAHSYNEQFF
>TRBJ2-7|14|-|TRBD2|TRBV10-3
TGTGCCATCAGGCCTAGCGGGGGGCCTTACGAGCAGTACTTC
CAIRPSGGPYEQYF
>TRBJ1-6|16|-|-|TRBV4-3
TGCGCCAGCAGCCAAGATAGCGCCAAAATAAATTCACCCCTCCACTTT
CASSQDSAKINSPLHF
>TRBJ1-6|18|-|TRBD1|TRBV19
TGTGCCAGTAGATCTCTGGGACAGGGGTCTACCTATAATTCACCCCTCCACTTT
CASRSLGQGSTYNSPLHF
>TRBJ2-3|14|-|TRBD2|TRBV5-4
TGTGCCAGCCAGACTAGCGGTAGCACAGATACGCAGTATTTT
CASQTSGSTDTQYF
>TRBJ1-2|16|once|TRBD1|TRBV7-8
TGTGCCAGCAGCTTATTAGGACAGGGGGCGAACTATGGCTACACCTTC
CASSLLGQGANYGYTF
>TRBJ2-1|13|-|-|TRBV5-1
TGCGCCAGCAGCCGGGACAATGATAATGAGCAGTTCTTC
CASSRDNDNEQFF
>TRBJ1-5|15|-|TRBD1|TRBV2
TGTGCCAGCAGAATGGGACAGGGGGCAGTTTCTCCCCAGCATTTT
CASRMGQGAVSPQHF
>TRBJ2-7|14|-|-|TRBV10-1
TGCGCCAGCAGTGAAGGGCCAGGGGCCTACGAGCAGTACTTC
CASSEGPGAYEQYF
>TRBJ1-1|13|-|-|TRBV10-2
TGCGCCAGCACGGAGGTGGTGTACACTGAAGCTTTCTTT
CASTEVVYTEAFF
>TRBJ1-2|13|-|-|TRBV18
TGTGCCAGCTCACCGAAACAGGGCTCTGGCTACACCTTC
CASSPKQGSGYTF
>TRBJ1-1|13|-|-|TRBV12-3/TRBV12-4
TGTGCCAGCAGTTTTTCGGAGGGGACTGAAGCTTTCTTT
CASSFSEGTEAFF
>TRBJ2-1|14|-|TRBD2|TRBV6-2/TRBV6-3
TGTGCCAGCAGTTACTGGGGGGGGTACAATGAGCAGTTCTTC
CASSYWGGYNEQFF